The clone carrying this TCR beta chain was recorded once. Antigen unknown. Deep-level running was used for the assay. Repertoires were generated with immunoSEQ multiplex PCR, while TCRdb's copy carries only in-frame clones and drops some. The data hold around 2,000,000 clones, with about 94% observed a single time. CDR1 is SGHVS, CDR2 FNYEAQ, per germline. This CDR3 has 16 amino acids. V gave up 3 bases and J gave up 2 bases, with 13 bases separating them. The data were taken from a study of shared clonotypes between healthy human individuals. Notes on the study in general: Sequencing of the sorted subsets was shown by rarefaction to be incomplete despite large depth.

CD45RO-negative CD8 cells positively selected for CCR7 made up the naive population, which excluded terminally differentiated effector memory CD45RA+ cells. Nashville, Tennessee was home to all donors, who were Caucasian adults. The clonotype comes from a young man in good health. V and J are TRBV7-6 and TRBJ2-2; weak D call: TRBD2 (7 bases). Specimen: naive CD8+ T cells sorted from blood. The CDR3 region is CASSFPGGGNTGELFF. CDR3 bases: TGTGCCAGCAGCTTTCCGGGGGGCGGTAACACCGGGGAGCTGTTTTTT.